This TCR beta chain was profiled in a study of T cell repertoires in cytomegalovirus infection. Study observations and caveats: Ex vivo responses were dominated by HLA-C-restricted CMV-specific TCR beta clonotypes.

MiXCR, applied by TCRdb to the reads, yields one record per CDR3 protein. The table records about 770,000 distinct CDR3 sequences, about 27% of them present only once. V was pared by 2 bases and J by 7 bases, with 9 bases of the junction left unmatched. There are 16 residues in the CDR3. This clonotype turned up a few times. Its antigen is unknown. Material: cultured CD8+ T cells from PBMCs, obtained from culture after CMV antigen stimulation. The receptor was derived from a human donor in good health (CMV status not recorded). Some clones in this sample may be carry-over from other donors' samples. The genes are TRBV12-3 or TRBV12-4 and TRBJ2-5; 11 bases align to TRBD2. This chain's CDR3 is CASSLRLAGTAGTQYF. The DNA for the CDR3 is TGTGCCAGCAGTTTAAGACTAGCGGGGACCGCAGGGACCCAGTACTTC.